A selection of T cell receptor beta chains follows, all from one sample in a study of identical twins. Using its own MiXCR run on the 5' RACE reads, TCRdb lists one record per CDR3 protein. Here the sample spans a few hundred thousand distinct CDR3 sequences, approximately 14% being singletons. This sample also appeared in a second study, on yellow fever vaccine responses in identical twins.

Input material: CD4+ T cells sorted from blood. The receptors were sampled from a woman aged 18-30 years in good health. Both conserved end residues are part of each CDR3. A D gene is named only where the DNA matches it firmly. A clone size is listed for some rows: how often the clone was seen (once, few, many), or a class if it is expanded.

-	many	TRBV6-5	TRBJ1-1	CASRRGNTEAFF	TGTGCCAGCAGGCGTGGGAACACTGAAGCTTTCTTT
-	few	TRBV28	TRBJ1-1	CASRQTERGARTEAFF	TGTGCCAGCAGGCAAACGGAAAGGGGGGCGAGGACTGAAGCTTTCTTT
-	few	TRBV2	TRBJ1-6	CASKLRDLNSPLHF	TGTGCCAGCAAACTACGGGACCTTAATTCACCCCTCCACTTT
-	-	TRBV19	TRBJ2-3	CASGDGPNTQYF	TGTGCCAGTGGTGACGGACCCAATACGCAGTATTTT
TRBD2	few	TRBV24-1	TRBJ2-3	CATSDRTSGHTDTQYF	TGTGCCACCAGTGACCGGACTAGCGGGCACACAGATACGCAGTATTTT
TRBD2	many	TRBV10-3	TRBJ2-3	CAISEGLAGATDTQYF	TGTGCCATCAGTGAGGGACTAGCGGGGGCCACAGATACGCAGTATTTT
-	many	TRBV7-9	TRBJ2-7	CASSSQFSYEQYF	TGTGCCAGCAGCTCCCAATTCTCCTACGAGCAGTACTTC
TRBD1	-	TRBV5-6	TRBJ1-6	CASSRDRGLTSNSPLHF	TGTGCCAGCAGCCGAGACAGGGGGCTAACGAGTAATTCACCCCTCCACTTT
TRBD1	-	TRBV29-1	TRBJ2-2	CSGRTGIGELFF	TGCAGCGGTCGGACAGGGATCGGGGAGCTGTTTTTT
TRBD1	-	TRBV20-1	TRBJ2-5	CSASTGVQETQYF	TGCAGTGCTAGCACAGGGGTCCAAGAGACCCAGTACTTC
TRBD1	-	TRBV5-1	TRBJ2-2	CASSLGDRGRTGELFF	TGCGCCAGCAGCTTGGGAGACAGGGGGCGGACCGGGGAGCTGTTTTTT
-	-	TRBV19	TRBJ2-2	CASSTIRDTGELFF	TGTGCCAGTAGTACCATCCGGGACACCGGGGAGCTGTTTTTT
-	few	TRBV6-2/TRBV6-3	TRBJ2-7	CASDRRSGAKAYEQYF	TGTGCCAGCGACCGGCGATCAGGGGCCAAGGCCTACGAGCAGTACTTC
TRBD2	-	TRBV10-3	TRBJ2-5	CAISDRMWGGSETQYF	TGTGCCATCAGTGACCGAATGTGGGGGGGTTCAGAGACCCAGTACTTC
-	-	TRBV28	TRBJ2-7	CASSLKGMVSYEQYF	TGTGCCAGCAGTTTAAAAGGGATGGTCTCCTACGAGCAGTACTTC
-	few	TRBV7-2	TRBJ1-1	CASSLGAGTKKGGEAFF	TGTGCCAGCAGCTTAGGGGCAGGCACTAAAAAGGGCGGTGAAGCTTTCTTT
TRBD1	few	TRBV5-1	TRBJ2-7	CASSLLTGGSYEQYF	TGCGCCAGCAGCTTGTTGACAGGGGGTTCCTACGAGCAGTACTTC
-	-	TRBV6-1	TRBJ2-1	CASTGGRGYWFF	TGTGCCAGCACCGGCGGTCGGGGTTATTGGTTCTTC
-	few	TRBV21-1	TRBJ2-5	CASSNQGLAGGPFGETQYF	TGTGCCAGCAGCAACCAAGGGTTAGCGGGAGGGCCATTCGGAGAGACCCAGTACTTC
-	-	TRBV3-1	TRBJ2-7	CASSQPPAVYEQYF	TGTGCCAGCAGCCAACCTCCAGCGGTCTACGAGCAGTACTTC
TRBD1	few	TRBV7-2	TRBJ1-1	CASSLAQGVVAFF	TGTGCCAGCAGCTTGGCACAGGGGGTCGTGGCTTTCTTT
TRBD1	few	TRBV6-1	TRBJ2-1	CASSLKTGTGGNEQFF	TGTGCCAGCAGCCTTAAAACCGGGACAGGGGGTAATGAGCAGTTCTTC
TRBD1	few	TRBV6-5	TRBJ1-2	CASSYSYLGQGHGYTF	TGTGCCAGCAGTTACTCGTATTTGGGACAGGGACATGGCTACACCTTC
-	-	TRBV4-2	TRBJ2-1	CASSHASSRGTYNEQFF	TGTGCCAGCAGCCACGCGTCGAGTCGCGGAACCTACAATGAGCAGTTCTTC
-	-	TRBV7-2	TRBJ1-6	CASSSTAGANSPLHF	TGTGCCAGCAGCTCGACAGCGGGCGCTAATTCACCCCTCCACTTT
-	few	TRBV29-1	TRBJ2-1	CSAQGPYEQFF	TGCAGCGCACAGGGTCCCTATGAGCAGTTCTTC
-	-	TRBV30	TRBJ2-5	CAWSEGETQYF	TGTGCCTGGAGTGAGGGAGAGACCCAGTACTTC
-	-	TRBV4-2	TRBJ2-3	CASSQENTATDTQYF	TGTGCCAGCAGCCAAGAGAACACAGCCACAGATACGCAGTATTTT
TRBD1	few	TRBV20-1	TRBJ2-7	CSATGQGASYEQYF	TGCAGTGCTACGGGACAGGGGGCTTCCTACGAGCAGTACTTC
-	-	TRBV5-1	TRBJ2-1	CASSYRPGINNEQFF	TGCGCCAGCAGCTACCGGCCTGGGATAAACAATGAGCAGTTCTTC
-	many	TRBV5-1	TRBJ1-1	CASSWGGMNTEAFF	TGCGCCAGCAGCTGGGGGGGGATGAACACTGAAGCTTTCTTT
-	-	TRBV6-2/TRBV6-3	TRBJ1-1	CASSYRGSYRKAFF	TGTGCCAGCAGTTACCGGGGGTCATACCGAAAAGCTTTCTTT
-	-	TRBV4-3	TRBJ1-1	CASSLKKSTEAFF	TGCGCCAGCAGCCTTAAGAAGTCCACTGAAGCTTTCTTT
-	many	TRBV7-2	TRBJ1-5	CASSPLQGGNQPQHF	TGTGCCAGCAGCCCCCTGCAAGGGGGCAATCAGCCCCAGCATTTT